The T cell receptor beta chain described here comes from a study of blood T cell repertoires in COVID-19. The method was immunoSEQ multiplex PCR; TCRdb's version includes in-frame clones alone and lacks a portion of them. Among over 200,000 clones listed, more than 70% were seen once. The CDR3 spans 17 residues. J was trimmed by 2 bases and V by 3 bases; bases with no gene match: 10. Germline V CDR1 and CDR2: MDHEN, SYDVKM. The receptor was derived from a woman in her fifties or sixties with acute or convalescent COVID-19. Sequencing was carried out using peripheral blood. The chain recombines TRBV28 with TRBJ2-3; 8 bases map to TRBD1. The CDR3, as DNA: TGTGCCAGCAGTTTCACCTCGGGACAGGCATACACAGATACGCAGTATTTT. Translating gives CASSFTSGQAYTDTQYF.